This entry lists 29 T cell receptor beta chains sequenced from one sample in a study of PD-L1 blockade in urothelial cancer. Profiling relied on immunoSEQ multiplex PCR, and the TCRdb table lists in-frame clones only, not all of them. The profile shows 30,000 to 40,000 clones, 65% to 85% of them singletons. Material: PBMCs, obtained around atezolizumab (anti-PD-L1) treatment. These receptors all come from a man aged 60 to 69 with urothelial cancer.

The chain has TRBV9 and TRBJ2-7; D ambiguous. V was pared by 0 bases and J by 1 base, with 8 bases between. Germline V gene lookup returns CDR1 SGDLS and CDR2 YYNGEE. The CDR3 loop spans 14 amino acids. The CDR3 DNA follows: TGTGCCAGCAGCGTAGCGGGTGCATCCTACGAGCAGTACTTC. Translating gives CASSVAGASYEQYF.

This rearrangement joins TRBV5-1 to TRBJ2-3; TRBD1 is a possible D gene (6 bases). The V and J ends lost 0 bases and 4 bases respectively, with 15 bases between them. Germline V lookup: CDR1 SGHRS, CDR2 YFSETQ. CDR3 length: 16 residues. The CDR3 DNA sequence: TGCGCCAGCAGCTTGGCCGCGGGCAAGGGGGCAGATACGCAGTATTTT. It encodes CASSLAAGKGADTQYF.

The genes are TRBV14 and TRBJ1-2; D is ambiguous. Germline V gives CDR1 SGHDN, CDR2 FVKESK. The CDR3 extends over 15 amino acids. Between the trimmed V and J ends, which lost 6 bases and 8 bases, there was a span of 22 bases. The CDR3 loop reads CASSPRRVNSRGYTF. Written as DNA, the CDR3 is TGTGCCAGCAGTCCCCGCCGGGTCAACTCGCGGGGCTACACCTTC.

This clone is a singleton in its sample. The V gene is TRBV4-3, the J gene TRBJ2-1, with 14 bases identical to TRBD2. Germline CDR1 reads LGHNA; CDR2 reads YSLEER. Unmatched junction bases numbered 5, after V lost 1 base and J lost 9 bases. CDR3 length equals 16 residues. CDR3 residues: CASSQGTSGRISEQFF. The CDR3 DNA reads as TGCGCCAGCAGCCAAGGGACTAGCGGGAGGATTAGTGAGCAGTTCTTC.

This chain joins TRBV5-1 and TRBJ2-5; possibly TRBD1 for D (6 bases). Germline lookup yields CDR1 SGHRS and CDR2 YFSETQ. The V end lost 0 bases, the J end lost 4 bases, and 13 bases lay between the germline ends. The CDR3 contains 15 residues. CDR3: CASSLGGPSAETQYF. CDR3 DNA sequence: TGCGCCAGCAGCTTGGGGGGGCCTTCGGCAGAGACCCAGTACTTC.

The chain combines TRBV6-6 with TRBJ1-3; 9 bases are shared with TRBD1. This CDR3 is built from 16 residues. V was pared by 8 bases and J by 7 bases, with 15 bases of the junction left unmatched. Germline CDR1 MNHNY, CDR2 SVGAGI (reference sequence). CDR3 in DNA: TGTGCCAGCTCACTATCCGGGACAGGGTTTAGGAACACCATATATTTT. Its protein product is CASSLSGTGFRNTIYF.

The V call is TRBV27, the J call TRBJ1-2; 7 bases fit TRBD1. This CDR3 comprises 14 residues. CDR1 and CDR2 (germline): MNHEY, SMNVEV (reference sequence). V shed 6 bases and J 7 bases; nucleotides not matched to a gene: 11. For the CDR3, the DNA is TGTGCCAGCAGACCAGGGGGTCTCCAGTTTGGCTACACCTTC. This encodes CASRPGGLQFGYTF.

This clone has only one observation. The rearrangement joins TRBV7-9 to TRBJ2-7; 7 bases agree with TRBD1. Losses at the gene ends were 6 bases for V and 8 bases for J; bases not matched to a gene: 13. The CDR3 loop spans 14 amino acids. Germline values: CDR1 SEHNR, CDR2 FQNEAQ (reference sequence). The CDR3 DNA reads as TGTGCCAGCAGAAGCGACAGGGAAGGCTCGAAGCAGTACTTC. It encodes CASRSDREGSKQYF.

The J gene is TRBJ1-1, the V gene TRBV6-5, with a possible D match to TRBD1 (5 bases). In germline, CDR1 is MNHEY, CDR2 SVGAGI. The CDR3 totals 16 residues. Trimming left V 4 bases short and J 2 bases short, with 17 bases between. CDR3 nucleotides: TGTGCCAGCAGTTCCAAAATCGGGACTGTCAACACTGAAGCTTTCTTT. Translation: CASSSKIGTVNTEAFF.

This chain uses TRBV25-1 with TRBJ2-3; a possible D gene is TRBD1 (5 bases). CDR3 size: 14 residues. Trimming took off 2 bases at V and 2 bases at J, with 8 bases between the two ends. Germline V lookup: CDR1 MGHDK, CDR2 SYGVNS. The CDR3 DNA sequence: TGTGCCAGCAGTGAAGACAGTAACACAGATACGCAGTATTTT. It translates to CASSEDSNTDTQYF.

Judged by abundance, this clone is medium-sized. The chain links TRBV27 to TRBJ1-6, with D unresolved. The germline V gene has CDR1 MNHEY and CDR2 SMNVEV (reference sequence). V was trimmed by 2 bases and J by 1 base, leaving 9 bases between them. This CDR3 contains 16 residues. As DNA, the CDR3 is TGTGCCAGCAGTTTAGAGGCAAGGTCCTATAATTCACCCCTCCACTTT. Protein: CASSLEARSYNSPLHF.

The V and J genes are TRBV18 and TRBJ2-5; D possibly corresponds to TRBD1 (6 bases). Germline assignment: CDR1 KGHSH and CDR2 LQKENI. V was trimmed by 3 bases and J by 5 bases, leaving 10 bases between them. This CDR3 spans 13 amino acids. CDR3 amino acids: CASSPTGLETQYF. The CDR3 nucleotides read TGTGCCAGCTCACCTACAGGGTTGGAGACCCAGTACTTC.

This chain joins TRBV2 and TRBJ2-5; 10 nucleotides align to TRBD2. The germline V gene has CDR1 SNHLY and CDR2 FYNNEI. CDR3 size: 17 residues. V was pared by 4 bases and J by 7 bases, with 15 bases of the junction left unmatched. CDR3 bases: TGTGCCAGCAGTGCGCAACTAGCGGGGTCCCCCTCAGGGACCCAGTACTTC. Translated: CASSAQLAGSPSGTQYF.

The rearrangement joins TRBV6-5 to TRBJ1-2; 7 nucleotides align to TRBD1. Germline CDR1 reads MNHEY; CDR2 reads SVGAGI. Trimming at V came to 2 bases and at J to 11 bases, leaving 8 bases not matched to a gene. CDR3 size: 13 residues. CDR3 bases: TGTGCCAGCAGTTACGGTCGACAGGGCGGTTACACCTTC. Its translation: CASSYGRQGGYTF.

This chain joins TRBV5-4 and TRBJ2-3; possible D gene TRBD1, 6 bases. Trimming removed 4 bases from V and 3 bases from J, with 15 bases in between. The CDR3 loop spans 15 amino acids. CDR1 and CDR2 from the germline V gene are SGHNT and YYREEE (reference sequence). The CDR3 DNA reads TGTGCCAGCAGCCCGACCCACCAGGGGACAGATACGCAGTATTTT. Translation: CASSPTHQGTDTQYF.

This rearrangement joins TRBV19 to TRBJ2-2, with D possibly TRBD2 on 7 matching bases. This CDR3 spans 15 amino acids. Germline lookup yields CDR1 LNHDA and CDR2 SQIVND (reference sequence). Trimming left V 3 bases short and J 3 bases short, with 11 bases between. The CDR3 protein is CASSMVGGHTGELFF. CDR3 coding DNA: TGTGCCAGTAGTATGGTGGGGGGGCACACCGGGGAGCTGTTTTTT.

The chain has TRBV7-2 and TRBJ2-1, with TRBD2 matching 7 bases. Trimming cost V 3 bases and J 4 bases; bases outside gene matches: 3. The CDR3 has 14 amino acids. The germline gives CDR1 SGHTA, CDR2 FQGNSA. CDR3 DNA: TGTGCCAGCAGCTTGGCGGGAGAGTACAATGAGCAGTTCTTC. Translated, it gives CASSLAGEYNEQFF.

This clone was counted between two and nine times. The chain combines TRBV5-6 with TRBJ2-7; a possible D gene is TRBD1 (5 bases). This CDR3 is 12 amino acids long. With 1 base removed from V and 4 bases from J, the gap between germline ends came to 6 bases. Per the germline V gene, CDR1 is SGHDT and CDR2 is YYEEEE. The CDR3 DNA reads as TGTGCCAGCAGCTTGCAGGGATACGAGCAGTACTTC. This encodes CASSLQGYEQYF.

The V and J genes are TRBV4-1 and TRBJ2-3; D possibly corresponds to TRBD2 (6 bases). Germline CDR1 and CDR2: MGHRA and YSYEKL. The CDR3 contains 16 residues. V was trimmed by 3 bases and J by 6 bases, leaving 19 bases between them. CDR3 protein: CASSQVRLGGGDTQYF. As DNA, the CDR3 is TGCGCCAGCAGCCAGGTTCGACTAGGAGGTGGCGATACGCAGTATTTT.

The V and J genes are TRBV21-1 and TRBJ2-7; TRBD2 was called by the table and not checked on the DNA. TRBV21-1 is a listed pseudogene. The CDR3 loop spans 17 amino acids. CDR3 loop: CASSKVSVVGGTYEQYF. In DNA, the CDR3 is TGTGCCAGCAGCAAAGTAAGTGTGGTGGGAGGGACCTACGAGCAGTACTTC.

This clone appeared once. This chain uses TRBV13 with TRBJ1-4; 10 positions match TRBD1. Trimming cost V 5 bases and J 4 bases; bases outside gene matches: 4. There are 15 residues in the CDR3. Germline values: CDR1 PRHDT, CDR2 FYEKMQ (reference sequence). In DNA form, the CDR3 reads TGTGCCAGCAGCAAGGACAGGGGGTTTAATGAAAAACTGTTTTTT. The encoded protein is CASSKDRGFNEKLFF. Complete variable domain (other parts from reference TRBV13 and TRBJ1-4): AAGVIQSPRHLIKEKRETATLKCYPIPRHDTVYWYQQGPGQDPQFLISFYEKMQSDKGSIPDRFSAQQFSDYHSELNMSSLELGDSALYFCASSKDRGFNEKLFFGSGTQLSVL.

The genes are TRBV2 and TRBJ2-3, with 10 bases that match TRBD2. CDR1 is SNHLY, CDR2 FYNNEI, per germline. This CDR3 is 16 amino acids long. Trimming removed 5 bases from V and 4 bases from J; junction bases left unmatched: 9. Here the CDR3 DNA reads TGTGCCAGCAGTTCCTTCAGCGGGAGGGCCTCAGATACGCAGTATTTT. Protein sequence: CASSSFSGRASDTQYF.

This clone is a singleton in its sample. The chain has TRBV10-3 and TRBJ2-3; 8 positions agree with TRBD2. Losses at the gene ends were 4 bases for V and 0 bases for J; bases not matched to a gene: 3. The germline V gene has CDR1 ENHRY and CDR2 SYGVKD. The CDR3 is made up of 15 amino acids. The CDR3 DNA is TGTGCCATCAGTGGCTCTAGCGGGAGCACAGATACGCAGTATTTT. Protein: CAISGSSGSTDTQYF.

The chain uses TRBV27 and TRBJ1-2; D is ambiguous. The germline CDR1 and CDR2 sequences are MNHEY and SMNVEV (reference sequence). CDR3 size: 15 residues. Trimming took off 2 bases at V and 4 bases at J, with 14 bases between the two ends. CDR3 sequence (DNA): TGTGCCAGCAGTTTAAATCCCCAGGCGTCCTATGGCTACACCTTC. It translates to CASSLNPQASYGYTF.

The rearrangement links TRBV28 to TRBJ2-2, with 7 bases identical to TRBD1. The CDR3 sequence is 16 residues long. The V gene's germline CDR1 is MDHEN and CDR2 SYDVKM. V dropped 4 bases and J dropped 6; count of bases not matched to a gene: 11. The CDR3 sequence: CASSSPGTDLPGELFF. The CDR3 DNA reads TGTGCCAGCAGTTCCCCCGGGACAGACCTCCCCGGGGAGCTGTTTTTT.

The chain couples TRBV19 to TRBJ1-5, with D maybe TRBD1 (5 bases). Germline-derived CDR1 and CDR2 are LNHDA and SQIVND (reference sequence). V was shortened by 3 bases and J by 0 bases, with 15 bases between the two germline ends. This CDR3 is 17 amino acids long. The CDR3 region is CASSMGQGLYSNQPQHF. Written as DNA, the CDR3 is TGTGCCAGTAGTATGGGCCAGGGCCTTTATAGCAATCAGCCCCAGCATTTT. The full variable domain, its missing parts supplied by reference TRBV19 and TRBJ1-5, is DGGITQSPKYLFRKEGQNVTLSCEQNLNHDAMYWYRQDPGQGLRLIYYSQIVNDFQKGDIAEGYSVSREKKESFPLTVTSAQKNPTAFYLCASSMGQGLYSNQPQHFGDGTRLSIL.

The chain carries TRBV27 and TRBJ2-1; 7 bases line up with TRBD2. Per the germline V gene, CDR1 is MNHEY and CDR2 is SMNVEV (reference sequence). V lost 4 bases to trimming and J lost 3 bases; unmatched junction nucleotides: 18. The CDR3 is 19 residues long. The CDR3 loop is CASSSSSGYVEGIYNEQFF. In nucleotides, the CDR3 is TGTGCCAGCAGTTCCTCTAGCGGTTACGTTGAAGGAATCTACAATGAGCAGTTCTTC.

The CDR3 DNA follows: TGTGCCAGCAGTTACTCGTCTGGCGGGAACTATGGCTACACCTTC. Encoded protein: CASSYSSGGNYGYTF. The chain joins TRBV6-5 to TRBJ1-2; no firm D call. Germline V lookup: CDR1 MNHEY, CDR2 SVGAGI. This CDR3 has 15 residues. V lost 0 bases to trimming and J lost 2 bases, with 10 bases between them.

This chain links TRBV30 with TRBJ2-2; D is undetermined. V lost 2 bases and J lost 1, with 8 bases in between. The CDR3 runs 14 residues. The germline CDR1 and CDR2 sequences are GTSNPN and SVGIG (reference sequence). The CDR3 nucleotides are TGTGCCTGGAGTCCGCTAAGGAACACCGGGGAGCTGTTTTTT. Protein product: CAWSPLRNTGELFF.